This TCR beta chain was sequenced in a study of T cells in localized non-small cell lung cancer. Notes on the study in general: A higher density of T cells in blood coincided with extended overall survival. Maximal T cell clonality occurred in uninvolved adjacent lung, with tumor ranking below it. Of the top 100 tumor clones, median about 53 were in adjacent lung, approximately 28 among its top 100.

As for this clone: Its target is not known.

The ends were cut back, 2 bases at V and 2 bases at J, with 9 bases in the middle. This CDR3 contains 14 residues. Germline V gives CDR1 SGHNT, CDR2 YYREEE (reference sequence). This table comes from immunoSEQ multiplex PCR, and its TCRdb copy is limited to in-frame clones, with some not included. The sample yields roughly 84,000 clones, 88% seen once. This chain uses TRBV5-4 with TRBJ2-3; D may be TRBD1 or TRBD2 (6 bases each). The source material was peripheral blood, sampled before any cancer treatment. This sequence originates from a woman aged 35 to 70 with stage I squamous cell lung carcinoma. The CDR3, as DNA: TGTGCCAGCAGCTTAGGGGGGAACACAGATACGCAGTATTTT. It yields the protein CASSLGGNTDTQYF.